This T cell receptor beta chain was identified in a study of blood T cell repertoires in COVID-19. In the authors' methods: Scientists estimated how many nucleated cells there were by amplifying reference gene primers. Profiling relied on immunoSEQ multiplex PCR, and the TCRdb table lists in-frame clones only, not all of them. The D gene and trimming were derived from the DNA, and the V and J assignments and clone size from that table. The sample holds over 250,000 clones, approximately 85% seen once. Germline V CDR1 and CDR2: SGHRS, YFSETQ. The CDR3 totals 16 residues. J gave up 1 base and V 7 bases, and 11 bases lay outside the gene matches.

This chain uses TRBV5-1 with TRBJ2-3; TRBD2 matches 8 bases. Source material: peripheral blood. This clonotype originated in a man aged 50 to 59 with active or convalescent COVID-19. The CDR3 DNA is TGCGCCAGCTCTTACCCGGGAGGGCGGGGCACAGATACGCAGTATTTT. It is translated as CASSYPGGRGTDTQYF.